This entry features one T cell receptor beta chain sequence. What it binds is unknown. The sample is drawn from a study of OX40 agonist ivuxolimab in advanced cancers. General study findings and limits: Which antigen the expanded peripheral T cells recognized is unknown. On average, CD8+ T cells had more expanded clones than CD4+.

Libraries were prepared by immunoSEQ multiplex PCR; TCRdb keeps only in-frame clonotypes and omits some of them. The table has tens of thousands of clones, 74% seen once. The CDR3 runs to 13 residues. From germline, CDR1 is SGHVS and CDR2 FQNEAQ. J was trimmed by 15 bases and V by 5 bases; bases with no gene match: 8. This receptor was taken from an adult with an advanced solid tumor such as melanoma, head and neck, liver or kidney cancer. Here the sequenced sample was CD4+ or CD8+ T cells sorted from blood, taken in a trial of the OX40 agonist ivuxolimab. This rearrangement joins TRBV7-8 to TRBJ2-1, with 12 bases lining up with TRBD2. The CDR3 bases are TGTGCCAGCAGCCCAACTAGCGGGGGGATTCGGTTCTTC. Translating it yields CASSPTSGGIRFF. Supplemented by reference TRBV7-8 and TRBJ2-1, the full variable domain reads GAGVSQSPRYKVAKRGQDVALRCDPISGHVSLFWYQQALGQGPEFLTYFQNEAQLDKSGLPSDRFFAERPEGSVSTLKIQRTQQEDSAVYLCASSPTSGGIRFFGPGTRLTVL.